The rows below give T cell receptor beta chains drawn from one sample of a study of PD-1 blockade in classical Hodgkin lymphoma. TCRdb's table, derived via immunoSEQ multiplex PCR, lists solely in-frame clones and lacks some. The repertoire holds more than 35,000 clones, with less than 80% as singletons. Sequencing used peripheral blood mononuclear cells (PBMCs), obtained at baseline. Receptors originate from a human donor with classical Hodgkin lymphoma. CDR3s include the opening cysteine and the closing phenylalanine or tryptophan. Fields, in order: V gene, D gene, clone size, J gene, CDR3 protein, CDR3 DNA. A D gene is named only where the DNA matches it firmly. The size of a clone is reported for some rows only, either as once, few or many, or as a class for expanded clones.

v_call: TRBV5-4
d_call: -
clone_size: -
j_call: TRBJ2-3
cdr3_aa: CASSYYYSTDTQYF
cdr3_nt: TGTGCCAGCAGCTACTACTACAGTACAGATACGCAGTATTTT

v_call: TRBV5-1
d_call: -
clone_size: -
j_call: TRBJ2-6
cdr3_aa: CASSLGSAGSGANVLTF
cdr3_nt: TGCGCCAGCAGCTTGGGTTCGGCGGGGTCTGGGGCCAACGTCCTGACTTTC

v_call: TRBV19
d_call: TRBD1
clone_size: -
j_call: TRBJ1-2
cdr3_aa: CASTHLGGEGGYTF
cdr3_nt: TGTGCCAGTACCCATCTAGGGGGCGAAGGGGGCTACACCTTC

v_call: TRBV6-1
d_call: -
clone_size: -
j_call: TRBJ1-1
cdr3_aa: CASSAGAAEAFF
cdr3_nt: TGTGCCAGCAGTGCCGGGGCGGCTGAAGCTTTCTTT

v_call: TRBV5-1
d_call: -
clone_size: -
j_call: TRBJ2-1
cdr3_aa: CASSLVPAGSYNEQFF
cdr3_nt: TGCGCCAGCAGCTTGGTTCCAGCGGGCTCCTACAATGAGCAGTTCTTC

v_call: TRBV7-6
d_call: -
clone_size: -
j_call: TRBJ1-1
cdr3_aa: CASSLATIGTEAFF
cdr3_nt: TGTGCCAGCAGCTTAGCGACAATCGGCACTGAAGCTTTCTTT

v_call: TRBV28
d_call: -
clone_size: large
j_call: TRBJ1-3
cdr3_aa: CASSLEGSGNTIYF
cdr3_nt: TGTGCCAGCAGTTTGGAGGGCTCTGGAAACACCATATATTTT

v_call: TRBV12-5
d_call: TRBD1
clone_size: once
j_call: TRBJ2-7
cdr3_aa: CASGLQGGRDEQYF
cdr3_nt: TGTGCTAGTGGACTACAGGGGGGTCGCGACGAGCAGTACTTC

v_call: TRBV19
d_call: TRBD1
clone_size: -
j_call: TRBJ1-5
cdr3_aa: CASSIEQGYQPQHF
cdr3_nt: TGTGCCAGTAGTATCGAACAGGGGTATCAGCCCCAGCATTTT

v_call: TRBV19
d_call: TRBD2
clone_size: -
j_call: TRBJ2-1
cdr3_aa: CASSIETSGSFSSYNEQFF
cdr3_nt: TGTGCCAGTAGTATAGAGACTAGCGGGAGTTTCAGCTCCTACAATGAGCAGTTCTTC

v_call: TRBV27
d_call: TRBD2
clone_size: -
j_call: TRBJ2-2
cdr3_aa: CASSLVSGLTGELFF
cdr3_nt: TGTGCCAGCAGTTTAGTTAGCGGGTTGACCGGGGAGCTGTTTTTT

v_call: TRBV11-3
d_call: TRBD2
clone_size: -
j_call: TRBJ2-2
cdr3_aa: CASRGLGPRIGELFF
cdr3_nt: TGTGCCAGCAGGGGACTAGGTCCTAGGATCGGGGAGCTGTTTTTT

v_call: TRBV28
d_call: -
clone_size: -
j_call: TRBJ1-5
cdr3_aa: CASRNRQARQPQHF
cdr3_nt: TGTGCCAGCAGAAATAGACAGGCGAGACAGCCCCAGCATTTT

v_call: TRBV7-2
d_call: -
clone_size: -
j_call: TRBJ2-5
cdr3_aa: CASSLSLGETQYF
cdr3_nt: TGTGCCAGCAGCTTATCCCTCGGCGAGACCCAGTACTTC

v_call: TRBV11-3
d_call: -
clone_size: few
j_call: TRBJ2-5
cdr3_aa: CASSDFPSGGETQYF
cdr3_nt: TGTGCCAGCAGCGACTTCCCCTCCGGGGGAGAGACCCAGTACTTC

v_call: TRBV5-1
d_call: TRBD2
clone_size: -
j_call: TRBJ2-7
cdr3_aa: CASRKAGVDEQYF
cdr3_nt: TGCGCCAGCAGGAAAGCGGGAGTGGACGAGCAGTACTTC

v_call: TRBV29-1
d_call: TRBD2
clone_size: once
j_call: TRBJ2-3
cdr3_aa: CSVSQWEGRTDTQYF
cdr3_nt: TGCAGCGTTTCCCAGTGGGAGGGCCGCACAGATACGCAGTATTTT

v_call: TRBV7-1
d_call: -
clone_size: -
j_call: TRBJ2-7
cdr3_aa: CASSLRDFSYEQYF
cdr3_nt: TGTGCCAGCAGCTTACGGGACTTCTCCTACGAGCAGTACTTC

v_call: TRBV4-3
d_call: -
clone_size: -
j_call: TRBJ1-2
cdr3_aa: CASSQDRNYGYTF
cdr3_nt: TGCGCCAGCAGCCAGGACAGAAACTATGGCTACACCTTC

v_call: TRBV6-1
d_call: -
clone_size: few
j_call: TRBJ2-1
cdr3_aa: CASSEDMYNEQFF
cdr3_nt: TGTGCCAGCAGTGAAGACATGTACAATGAGCAGTTCTTC

v_call: TRBV28
d_call: -
clone_size: -
j_call: TRBJ2-7
cdr3_aa: CASTTTQYEQYF
cdr3_nt: TGTGCCAGCACCACAACTCAGTACGAGCAGTACTTC

v_call: TRBV2
d_call: -
clone_size: -
j_call: TRBJ2-7
cdr3_aa: CASSEGRLYYEQYF
cdr3_nt: TGTGCCAGCAGTGAGGGGAGACTTTATTACGAGCAGTACTTC

v_call: TRBV29-1
d_call: -
clone_size: few
j_call: TRBJ1-3
cdr3_aa: CSVSDGGNTIYF
cdr3_nt: TGCAGCGTTTCGGACGGGGGAAACACCATATATTTT

v_call: TRBV2
d_call: -
clone_size: -
j_call: TRBJ1-4
cdr3_aa: CASSGGTGEKLFF
cdr3_nt: TGTGCCAGCAGTGGGGGGACGGGCGAAAAACTGTTTTTT

v_call: TRBV28
d_call: TRBD1
clone_size: -
j_call: TRBJ2-5
cdr3_aa: CASSFRYRTGESQETQYF
cdr3_nt: TGTGCCAGCAGTTTCCGGTATCGGACAGGGGAATCCCAAGAGACCCAGTACTTC

v_call: TRBV6-5
d_call: -
clone_size: -
j_call: TRBJ2-7
cdr3_aa: CASSYAGNSYEQYF
cdr3_nt: TGTGCCAGCAGTTACGCAGGGAACTCCTACGAGCAGTACTTC